Shown below are 32 T cell receptor beta chains from a single sample sequenced in a study of T cell changes during pregnancy in multiple sclerosis. Some clones are missing from TCRdb's copy, which holds only in-frame ones; the method was immunoSEQ multiplex PCR. The sample has tens of thousands of clones, roughly 94% seen once. The specimen was peripheral blood, collected in the third trimester of pregnancy. The receptor set was obtained from a female donor with multiple sclerosis, enrolled in a pregnancy study.

V is TRBV9 and J is TRBJ1-1; TRBD1 agrees at 10 bases. The CDR3 is 15 residues long. J lost 5 bases, V lost 6 bases, and 10 bases had no gene match. Germline V gene sequence: CDR1 SGDLS, CDR2 YYNGEE. CDR3 nucleotides: TGTGCCAGCACGACAGGGGGCGCCAGTGATACTGAAGCTTTCTTT. Its translation: CASTTGGASDTEAFF.

The chain links TRBV5-1 to TRBJ2-7; D unclear. CDR3 length: 13 residues. The ends were cut back, 4 bases at V and 3 bases at J, with 11 bases in the middle. Germline V gene lookup returns CDR1 SGHRS and CDR2 YFSETQ. The chain's CDR3 is CASSPGNLYEQYF. In DNA form, the CDR3 reads TGCGCCAGCAGCCCTGGCAATCTCTACGAGCAGTACTTC.

V is TRBV6-4 and J is TRBJ1-6; the D is unclear. CDR3 length: 13 amino acids. V shed 4 bases and J shed 7 bases, with 8 bases lying between them. Per germline, CDR1 MRHNA and CDR2 SNTAGT. CDR3 sequence reads: CASSVSSNSPLHF. The CDR3 DNA follows: TGTGCCAGCAGTGTTTCCTCGAATTCACCCCTCCACTTT.

This sequence joins TRBV19 and TRBJ2-5, with 9 bases that match TRBD1. Germline V CDR1 and CDR2: LNHDA, SQIVND (reference sequence). V shed 5 bases, J shed 4 bases, and the junction held 8 bases outside the gene matches. This CDR3 region has 15 residues. CDR3: CASSAGTGLGETQYF. The CDR3, as DNA: TGTGCCAGTAGTGCCGGGACAGGGCTCGGAGAGACCCAGTACTTC.

This clone was seen once. This sequence joins TRBV6-5 and TRBJ2-5, with 7 positions matching TRBD2. The V gene's germline CDR1 is MNHEY and CDR2 SVGAGI. V lost 2 bases to trimming and J lost 4 bases; unmatched junction nucleotides: 4. The length of the CDR3 is 14 residues. This CDR3 reads CASSYSWEGETQYF. The CDR3 nucleotides are TGTGCCAGCAGTTACAGCTGGGAGGGAGAGACCCAGTACTTC.

The V call is TRBV4-1, the J call TRBJ2-5; a possible D gene is TRBD2 (5 bases). The CDR3 totals 14 residues. Germline values: CDR1 MGHRA, CDR2 YSYEKL. The V gene lost 5 bases and the J gene lost 5 bases, with 15 bases spanning the gap. CDR3 loop: CASSNYSGEETQYF. The CDR3 coding sequence is TGCGCCAGCAGCAACTACAGCGGAGAGGAGACCCAGTACTTC.

The genes are TRBV30 and TRBJ2-7; 7 positions agree with TRBD1. The CDR3 totals 13 residues. Germline CDR1 reads GTSNPN; CDR2 reads SVGIG (reference sequence). The junction had 2 bases not matched to a gene; V was cut back by 3 bases and J by 0 bases. CDR3 residues: CAWSRGSSYEQYF. CDR3 bases: TGTGCCTGGAGCAGGGGGAGCTCCTACGAGCAGTACTTC.

This clone was seen only a few times. The CDR3 spells CASSPSGGTSYEQYF. The DNA for the CDR3 is TGTGCCAGCAGCCCTAGCGGGGGCACCTCCTACGAGCAGTACTTC. This chain uses TRBV6-1 with TRBJ2-7; TRBD2 matches 10 bases. After removal of 6 bases from V and 0 bases from J, the junction contained 5 bases not matched to a gene. This CDR3 has 15 amino acids. The germline CDR1 and CDR2 sequences are MNHNS and SASEGT.

The chain has TRBV5-1 and TRBJ1-1, with unresolved D. V was cut by 1 base and J by 0 bases, with 16 bases left in between. Germline CDR1 SGHRS, CDR2 YFSETQ. CDR3 length equals 17 residues. The CDR3 DNA follows: TGCGCCAGCAGCTTGCGACGACAATTTCCGATGAACACTGAAGCTTTCTTT. Amino acid sequence: CASSLRRQFPMNTEAFF.

The sample holds one count of this clone. The rearrangement uses TRBV2 and TRBJ2-5; no definite D call. Germline V gene data show CDR1 as SNHLY and CDR2 as FYNNEI. This CDR3 region has 13 residues. V lost 4 bases and J 5 bases, leaving 11 bases between the germline ends. CDR3 in amino acids: CASSVLRSETQYF. The CDR3 DNA is TGTGCCAGCAGTGTTCTGAGGTCGGAGACCCAGTACTTC.

V gene TRBV28 combines with J gene TRBJ2-3; D not resolved. The CDR3 is 12 residues long. Per the germline V gene, CDR1 is MDHEN and CDR2 is SYDVKM. Trimming took 7 bases from V and 1 from J, leaving 6 bases between them. The DNA of the CDR3 is TGTGCCAGCAAAACAGGCACAGATACGCAGTATTTT. Translating it yields CASKTGTDTQYF.

The CDR3 DNA reads TGTGCCTGGAGTGAGGACAGGCCGAATTCACCCCTCCACTTT. Protein sequence: CAWSEDRPNSPLHF. V gene TRBV30 combines with J gene TRBJ1-6, with TRBD1 identical over 7 bases. J was trimmed by 7 bases and V by 1 base; bases with no gene match: 4. This CDR3 is 14 amino acids long. Per the germline V gene, CDR1 is GTSNPN and CDR2 is SVGIG (reference sequence).

The V call is TRBV6-1, the J call TRBJ1-5; unclear D gene. This CDR3 has 14 residues. Germline-derived CDR1 and CDR2 are MNHNS and SASEGT. Between the trimmed V and J ends, which lost 1 base and 4 bases, there was a span of 8 bases. In DNA form, the CDR3 reads TGTGCCAGCAGTGAAGGTCCGGGTAATCAGCCCCAGCATTTT. Its translation is CASSEGPGNQPQHF.

This chain uses TRBV7-3 with TRBJ1-1; D gene uncertain. V lost 2 bases, J lost 3 bases, and 7 bases lay in between. The CDR3 loop spans 13 amino acids. From germline, CDR1 is SGHTA and CDR2 FQGTGA. The CDR3 reads CASSLAHYTEAFF. For the CDR3, the DNA is TGTGCCAGCAGCTTAGCACATTACACTGAAGCTTTCTTT.

CDR3 coding DNA: TGTGCCAGCAGGATAGACAGGGGAGCTAACTATGGCTACACCTTC. It specifies CASRIDRGANYGYTF. The V call is TRBV6-5, the J call TRBJ1-2; TRBD1 matches at 8 bases. Per the germline V gene, CDR1 is MNHEY and CDR2 is SVGAGI. The trim removed 6 bases at V and 0 bases at J, leaving 6 bases unmatched. The CDR3 covers 15 residues.

The J gene is TRBJ1-5, the V gene TRBV14; TRBD1 matches at 7 bases. This CDR3 comprises 17 residues. V shed 1 base, J shed 0 bases, and the junction held 6 bases outside the gene matches. CDR1 is SGHDN and CDR2 is FVKESK in the germline V gene. CDR3 in amino acids: CASSQVGQRYSNQPQHF. The CDR3 DNA is TGTGCCAGCAGCCAAGTGGGACAGCGTTATAGCAATCAGCCCCAGCATTTT.

The CDR3 sequence: CASSSDNLPYEQYF. For the CDR3, the DNA is TGTGCCAGCAGCTCCGACAATCTACCCTACGAGCAGTACTTC. V gene TRBV7-9 combines with J gene TRBJ2-7; unclear D gene. V lost 4 bases and J 2 bases, leaving 12 bases between the germline ends. Per germline, CDR1 SEHNR and CDR2 FQNEAQ (reference sequence). The CDR3 runs to 14 residues.

V usage is TRBV6-6 and J usage is TRBJ2-1, with 9 bases that match TRBD2. This CDR3 is 15 amino acids long. Unmatched junction bases numbered 7, after V lost 6 bases and J lost 4 bases. CDR1 MNHNY and CDR2 SVGAGI come from the germline V gene (reference sequence). The chain's CDR3 is CASSATSGHYNEQFF. CDR3 coding DNA: TGTGCCAGCAGCGCGACTAGCGGTCATTACAATGAGCAGTTCTTC.

The chain combines TRBV10-3 with TRBJ2-1, with D possibly being TRBD2 (8 bases). Trimming left V 9 bases short and J 5 bases short, with 20 bases between. Per the germline V gene, CDR1 is ENHRY and CDR2 is SYGVKD. This CDR3 is 15 amino acids long. DNA for the CDR3: TGTGCCATTGGACAGGTGCGGGGGGTGAACAATGAGCAGTTCTTC. Translating gives CAIGQVRGVNNEQFF.

The V and J genes are TRBV6-1 and TRBJ1-5; 9 bases fit TRBD1. The germline gives CDR1 MNHNS, CDR2 SASEGT. V gave up 5 bases and J gave up 5 bases; unmatched junction bases: 4. The length of the CDR3 is 14 residues. The CDR3 is CASSHRDRDQPQHF. The CDR3, as DNA: TGTGCCAGCAGTCACCGGGACAGGGATCAGCCCCAGCATTTT.

The chain has TRBV30 and TRBJ1-5; TRBD1 aligns across 7 bases. This CDR3 is built from 14 residues. V was clipped by 1 base and J by 2 bases; unmatched bases: 2. Germline V gene sequence: CDR1 GTSNPN, CDR2 SVGIG (reference sequence). CDR3: CAWSAGQGNQPQHF. The CDR3 DNA reads TGTGCCTGGAGTGCCGGACAGGGCAATCAGCCCCAGCATTTT. Looking up the rest from reference TRBV30 and TRBJ1-5 gives the full variable domain: SQTIHQWPATLVQPVGSPLSLECTVEGTSNPNLYWYRQAAGRGLQLLFYSVGIGQISSEVPQNLSASRPQDRQFILSSKKLLLSDSGFYLCAWSAGQGNQPQHFGDGTRLSIL.

V is TRBV4-2 and J is TRBJ2-7; TRBD1 matches 7 bases. CDR3 length equals 16 residues. Germline CDR1 and CDR2: LGHNA and YNFKEQ. V gave up 0 bases and J gave up 2 bases; unmatched junction bases: 7. CDR3 nucleotide sequence: TGTGCCAGCAGCCAAGAAATGGGACAGATGGCCTACGAGCAGTACTTC. This sequence encodes CASSQEMGQMAYEQYF.

The chain recombines TRBV7-2 with TRBJ2-2, with 9 bases fitting TRBD2. Trimming cost V 5 bases and J 0 bases; bases outside gene matches: 7. The CDR3 is 17 amino acids. From germline, CDR1 is SGHTA and CDR2 FQGNSA. The CDR3 reads CASSIPGTSPNTGELFF. CDR3 nucleotide sequence: TGTGCCAGCAGCATCCCCGGGACTAGCCCGAACACCGGGGAGCTGTTTTTT.

The V and J genes are TRBV28 and TRBJ1-5; no clear D gene. This CDR3 region has 18 residues. Germline V gives CDR1 MDHEN, CDR2 SYDVKM. Trimming stripped 3 bases from V and 2 bases from J, with 20 bases between. CDR3 region: CASSFTRRSKWGNQPQHF. CDR3 DNA: TGTGCCAGCAGTTTCACAAGGAGGAGCAAGTGGGGCAATCAGCCCCAGCATTTT. Filled out from reference TRBV28 and TRBJ1-5, the complete variable domain reads DVKVTQSSRYLVKRTGEKVFLECVQDMDHENMFWYRQDPGLGLRLIYFSYDVKMKEKGDIPEGYSVSREKKERFSLILESASTNQTSMYLCASSFTRRSKWGNQPQHFGDGTRLSIL.

This clone appeared once. The chain links TRBV11-2 to TRBJ1-6, with D unresolved. Germline values: CDR1 SGHAT, CDR2 FQNNGV. CDR3 length equals 15 residues. V shed 6 bases and J shed 6 bases, with 15 bases lying between them. DNA of the CDR3: TGTGCCAGCAGGAAGCTCCGGGAGACTAATTCACCCCTCCACTTT. This sequence encodes CASRKLRETNSPLHF.

The chain is built from TRBV5-6 and TRBJ2-7; TRBD2 matches 15 bases. The CDR3 spans 19 residues. The junction had 8 bases not matched to a gene; V was cut back by 1 base and J by 0 bases. Looked up from germline, CDR1 is SGHDT and CDR2 is YYEEEE. As DNA, the CDR3 is TGTGCCAGCAGCTTGATCTCCGGGACTAGCGGGAGGTTCTCCTACGAGCAGTACTTC. As protein: CASSLISGTSGRFSYEQYF. Filled out from reference TRBV5-6 and TRBJ2-7, the complete variable domain reads DAGVTQSPTHLIKTRGQQVTLRCSPKSGHDTVSWYQQALGQGPQFIFQYYEEEERQRGNFPDRFSGHQFPNYSSELNVNALLLGDSALYLCASSLISGTSGRFSYEQYFGPGTRLTVT.

The chain combines TRBV5-5 with TRBJ2-5; TRBD1 matches 8 bases. Germline loops: CDR1 SGHKS, CDR2 YYEKEE (reference sequence). The CDR3 spans 14 residues. V shed 0 bases, J shed 4 bases, and the junction held 2 bases outside the gene matches. The CDR3 nucleotides read TGTGCCAGCAGCTTGGACAGGGGGAGAGAGACCCAGTACTTC. Translating it yields CASSLDRGRETQYF.

This chain uses TRBV19 with TRBJ1-2, with a tentative D call TRBD1 (6 bases). Germline lookup yields CDR1 LNHDA and CDR2 SQIVND (reference sequence). Trimming pared 7 bases from V and 4 bases from J, leaving 13 bases between. This CDR3 is 13 amino acids long. The CDR3 is CASMRDNLYGYTF. Here the CDR3 DNA reads TGTGCCAGTATGAGGGACAACCTCTATGGCTACACCTTC. Supplemented by reference TRBV19 and TRBJ1-2, the full variable domain reads DGGITQSPKYLFRKEGQNVTLSCEQNLNHDAMYWYRQDPGQGLRLIYYSQIVNDFQKGDIAEGYSVSREKKESFPLTVTSAQKNPTAFYLCASMRDNLYGYTFGSGTRLTVV.

J is TRBJ1-6 and V is TRBV5-1; 7 nucleotides match TRBD1. V was clipped by 0 bases and J by 10 bases; unmatched bases: 4. In germline, CDR1 is SGHRS, CDR2 YFSETQ. CDR3 length equals 14 residues. CDR3 protein: CASSLVGGGSPLHF. In DNA, the CDR3 is TGCGCCAGCAGCTTGGTAGGGGGCGGCTCACCCCTCCACTTT.

The genes are TRBV6-6 and TRBJ1-1; 8 bases line up with TRBD1. Germline assignment: CDR1 MNHNY and CDR2 SVGAGI (reference sequence). CDR3 length equals 13 residues. V shed 5 bases and J 6 bases; nucleotides not matched to a gene: 5. For the CDR3, the DNA is TGTGCCAGCAGTCCACAGGGGGAGGCTGAAGCTTTCTTT. This codes for CASSPQGEAEAFF.

The V gene is TRBV19, the J gene TRBJ2-1; D perhaps matches TRBD2 (6 bases). Trimming cost V 3 bases and J 3 bases, with 12 bases left between them. The CDR3 sequence is 15 residues long. The germline V gene has CDR1 LNHDA and CDR2 SQIVND (reference sequence). CDR3 sequence reads: CASSIPGGDYNEQFF. The CDR3 coding sequence is TGTGCCAGTAGTATTCCCGGCGGGGACTACAATGAGCAGTTCTTC.

The chain combines TRBV27 with TRBJ2-1; 12 nucleotides agree with TRBD2. The V segment lost 6 bases and the J segment 4 bases; nucleotides outside the gene matches: 13. The CDR3 has 18 residues. Germline assignment: CDR1 MNHEY and CDR2 SMNVEV (reference sequence). In DNA, the CDR3 is TGTGCCAGCAGCATAACGGCCCGGACTAGCGGGATATACAATGAGCAGTTCTTC. Its translation is CASSITARTSGIYNEQFF.